The 10 T cell receptor beta chains below all came from one sample that was sequenced in a study of T cell changes during pregnancy in multiple sclerosis. Clones were sequenced by immunoSEQ multiplex PCR, and TCRdb holds only the in-frame ones, with some missing. In the table there are approximately 100,000 clones, about 92% of which are singletons. The sequencing here drew on peripheral blood, taken in the second trimester of pregnancy. The receptor source for this set is a female donor with multiple sclerosis, enrolled in a pregnancy study.

The chain is built from TRBV5-1 and TRBJ2-1, with 15 bases lining up with TRBD2. With 0 bases clipped from V and 4 bases from J, the junction kept 8 bases outside the gene matches. Per the germline V gene, CDR1 is SGHRS and CDR2 is YFSETQ. The CDR3 runs 19 residues. In DNA form, the CDR3 reads TGCGCCAGCAGCTTGGCCCTCGGGACTAGCGGGGGGCAGTACAATGAGCAGTTCTTC. Amino acids: CASSLALGTSGGQYNEQFF. Full variable domain (rest looked up from reference TRBV5-1 and TRBJ2-1): KAGVTQTPRYLIKTRGQQVTLSCSPISGHRSVSWYQQTPGQGLQFLFEYFSETQRNKGNFPGRFSGRQFSNSRSEMNVSTLELGDSALYLCASSLALGTSGGQYNEQFFGPGTRLTVL.

The V gene is TRBV5-4, the J gene TRBJ2-7; TRBD2 agrees at 10 bases. With V trimmed by 0 bases and J by 1 base, 1 base remained unmatched. CDR3 length: 15 amino acids. Germline V gene lookup returns CDR1 SGHNT and CDR2 YYREEE (reference sequence). The CDR3 is CASSLELAGSYEQYF. The CDR3 nucleotides are TGTGCCAGCAGCTTGGAACTAGCGGGATCCTACGAGCAGTACTTC.

This clone was observed a single time. V is TRBV7-2 and J is TRBJ2-1; 8 positions match TRBD1. This CDR3 spans 15 amino acids. Germline V CDR1 and CDR2: SGHTA, FQGNSA. Germline trimming cut 5 bases from V and 8 bases from J; bases unmatched to any gene: 11. CDR3 nucleotides: TGTGCCAGCAGCACACAATCGACAGGGGAGGATGAGCAGTTCTTC. Protein sequence: CASSTQSTGEDEQFF.

The rearrangement uses TRBV28 and TRBJ2-7, with 7 positions matching TRBD2. The germline V gene has CDR1 MDHEN and CDR2 SYDVKM. This CDR3 region has 15 residues. V lost 7 bases, J lost 0 bases, and 9 bases stayed unmatched. The CDR3 here is CASTSSRTSSYEQYF. Here the CDR3 DNA reads TGTGCCAGCACCTCATCCAGGACTAGCTCCTACGAGCAGTACTTC.

V and J are TRBV2 and TRBJ2-7; 14 bases are a match to TRBD2. The CDR3 loop spans 17 amino acids. The ends lost 7 bases at V and 5 bases at J; junction bases unmatched: 13. Germline assignment: CDR1 SNHLY and CDR2 FYNNEI. The CDR3 loop is CASMERGTSGRTHEQYF. CDR3 DNA: TGTGCCAGCATGGAGAGAGGGACTAGCGGGAGAACCCACGAGCAGTACTTC. The complete variable domain, with remaining parts taken from reference TRBV2 and TRBJ2-7, reads EPEVTQTPSHQVTQMGQEVILRCVPISNHLYFYWYRQILGQKVEFLVSFYNNEISEKSEIFDDQFSVERPDGSNFTLKIRSTKLEDSAMYFCASMERGTSGRTHEQYFGPGTRLTVT.

The CDR3 coding sequence is TGCGCCAGCAGCCAAGCCTTAAATCTTGGCGAGCAGTACTTC. Translating it yields CASSQALNLGEQYF. The chain joins TRBV5-1 to TRBJ2-7; D is undetermined. Trimming pared 4 bases from V and 6 bases from J, leaving 17 bases between. The CDR3 length is 14 residues. CDR1 is SGHRS and CDR2 is YFSETQ in the germline V gene.

The chain is built from TRBV11-1 and TRBJ1-1, with 7 positions matching TRBD1. The CDR3 has 15 residues. V shed 5 bases, J shed 0 bases, and the junction held 6 bases outside the gene matches. Looked up from germline, CDR1 is SGHAT and CDR2 is FQDESV (reference sequence). CDR3 in DNA: TGTGCCAGCAGCCCTAGGACAGGAATGAACACTGAAGCTTTCTTT. Amino acid sequence: CASSPRTGMNTEAFF.

The chain has TRBV2 and TRBJ1-5; no firm D call. V dropped 6 bases and J dropped 0 bases, with 6 bases sitting between them. Germline-derived CDR1 and CDR2 are SNHLY and FYNNEI. The CDR3 sequence is 13 residues long. Here the CDR3 DNA reads TGTGCCAGCAGGAGGGATAGCAATCAGCCCCAGCATTTT. As protein: CASRRDSNQPQHF. The variable domain in full, completed from reference TRBV2 and TRBJ1-5, reads EPEVTQTPSHQVTQMGQEVILRCVPISNHLYFYWYRQILGQKVEFLVSFYNNEISEKSEIFDDQFSVERPDGSNFTLKIRSTKLEDSAMYFCASRRDSNQPQHFGDGTRLSIL.

This CDR3 is CASSKHRVVDEQFF. The CDR3 coding sequence is TGTGCCAGCAGCAAACACAGGGTGGTTGATGAGCAGTTCTTC. The chain carries TRBV28 and TRBJ2-1, with D perhaps matching TRBD1 (6 bases). The CDR3 consists of 14 residues. Germline assignment: CDR1 MDHEN and CDR2 SYDVKM. V was trimmed by 6 bases and J by 8 bases, leaving 17 bases between them.

The chain joins TRBV5-3 to TRBJ1-6; 8 nucleotides line up with TRBD1. TRBV5-3 is designated an ORF whose function remains uncertain. The CDR3 sequence is 15 residues long. Germline trimming cut 1 base from V and 6 bases from J; bases unmatched to any gene: 3. The CDR3 loop is CARSLPDRGNSPLHF. CDR3 nucleotides: TGTGCCAGAAGCTTGCCAGACAGGGGTAATTCACCCCTCCACTTT.